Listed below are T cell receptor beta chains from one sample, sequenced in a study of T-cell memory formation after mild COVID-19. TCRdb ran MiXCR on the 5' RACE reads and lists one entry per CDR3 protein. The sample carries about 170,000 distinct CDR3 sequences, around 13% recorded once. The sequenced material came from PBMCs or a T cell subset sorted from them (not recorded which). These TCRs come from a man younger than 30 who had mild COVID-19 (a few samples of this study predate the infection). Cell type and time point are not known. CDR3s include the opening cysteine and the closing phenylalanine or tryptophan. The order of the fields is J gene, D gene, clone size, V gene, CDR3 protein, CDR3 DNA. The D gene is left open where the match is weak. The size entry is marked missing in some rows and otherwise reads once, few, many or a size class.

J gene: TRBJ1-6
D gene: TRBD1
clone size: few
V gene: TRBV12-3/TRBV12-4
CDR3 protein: CASRMTGSDSPLHF
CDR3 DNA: TGTGCCAGCAGGATGACAGGGAGCGATTCACCCCTCCACTTT

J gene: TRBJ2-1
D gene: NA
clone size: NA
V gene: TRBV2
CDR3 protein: CASRSSPLEQFF
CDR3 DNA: TGTGCCAGCAGGTCGAGTCCATTGGAGCAGTTCTTC

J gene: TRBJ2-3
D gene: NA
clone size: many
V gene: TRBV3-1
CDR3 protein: CASSQGETRTQYF
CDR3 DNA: TGTGCCAGCAGCCAAGGAGAGACTCGTACGCAGTATTTT

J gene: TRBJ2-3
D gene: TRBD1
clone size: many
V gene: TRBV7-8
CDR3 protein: CASSLVQGIDTQYF
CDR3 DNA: TGTGCCAGCAGCTTAGTACAGGGGATCGATACGCAGTATTTT

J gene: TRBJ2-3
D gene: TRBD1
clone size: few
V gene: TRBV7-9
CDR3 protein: CASSWTGPRTDTQYF
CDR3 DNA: TGTGCCAGCAGCTGGACAGGGCCTCGCACAGATACGCAGTATTTT

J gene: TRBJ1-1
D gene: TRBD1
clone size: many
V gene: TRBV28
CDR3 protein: CASSLGPGGTEAFF
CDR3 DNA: TGTGCCAGCAGCTTAGGGCCAGGGGGCACTGAAGCTTTCTTT

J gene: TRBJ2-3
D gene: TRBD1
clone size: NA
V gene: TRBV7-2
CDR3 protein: CASSGSGTGRADTQYF
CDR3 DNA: TGTGCCAGCAGCGGATCGGGGACAGGGCGAGCAGATACGCAGTATTTT

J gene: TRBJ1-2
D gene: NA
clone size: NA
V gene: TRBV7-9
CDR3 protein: CASSLRRADNYGYTF
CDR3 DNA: TGTGCCAGCAGCTTAAGGAGGGCCGATAACTATGGCTACACCTTC

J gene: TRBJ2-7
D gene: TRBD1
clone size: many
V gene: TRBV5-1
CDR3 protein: CASSPGTGVAQQYF
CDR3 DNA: TGCGCCAGCAGCCCCGGGACAGGGGTTGCGCAGCAGTACTTC

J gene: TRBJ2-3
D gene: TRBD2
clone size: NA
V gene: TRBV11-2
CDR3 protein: CASSPAGGQDTQYF
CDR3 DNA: TGTGCCAGCAGCCCAGCGGGGGGACAAGACACGCAGTATTTT

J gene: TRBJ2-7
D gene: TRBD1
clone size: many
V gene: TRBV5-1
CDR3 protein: CASSLAGQLYEQYF
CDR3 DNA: TGCGCCAGCAGCTTGGCGGGACAGCTCTACGAGCAGTACTTC

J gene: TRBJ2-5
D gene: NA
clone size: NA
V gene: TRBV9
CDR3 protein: CASSVVGDVSETQYF
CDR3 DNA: TGTGCCAGCAGCGTAGTGGGAGACGTTTCGGAGACCCAGTACTTC

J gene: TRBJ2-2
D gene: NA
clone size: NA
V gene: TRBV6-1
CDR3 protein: CASSEQGWTGELFF
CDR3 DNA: TGTGCCAGCAGTGAACAGGGTTGGACCGGGGAGCTGTTTTTT

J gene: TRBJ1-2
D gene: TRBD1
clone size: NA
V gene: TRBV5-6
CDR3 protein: CASSTGQGSLYGYTF
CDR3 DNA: TGTGCCAGCAGCACCGGACAGGGATCCCTCTATGGCTACACCTTC

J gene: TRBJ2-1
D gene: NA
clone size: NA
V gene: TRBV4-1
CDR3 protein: CASSQPRFGGSYNEQFF
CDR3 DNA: TGCGCCAGCAGCCAACCCCGGTTCGGGGGCTCCTACAATGAGCAGTTCTTC

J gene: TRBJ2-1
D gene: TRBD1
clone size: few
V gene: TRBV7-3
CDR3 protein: CASSLDAAGTGSEQFF
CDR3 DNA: TGTGCCAGCAGCCTAGACGCTGCCGGGACAGGATCCGAGCAGTTCTTC

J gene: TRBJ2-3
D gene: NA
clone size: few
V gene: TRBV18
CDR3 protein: CASSAITGITDTQYF
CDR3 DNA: TGTGCCAGCTCAGCAATTACAGGGATCACAGATACGCAGTATTTT

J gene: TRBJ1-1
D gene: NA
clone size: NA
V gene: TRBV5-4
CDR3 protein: CASSSSQQYTEAFF
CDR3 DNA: TGTGCCAGCAGCTCATCTCAACAGTACACTGAAGCTTTCTTT

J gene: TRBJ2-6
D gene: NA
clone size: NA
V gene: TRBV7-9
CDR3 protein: CASSARGSSGANVLTF
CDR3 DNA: TGTGCCAGCAGTGCCCGGGGAAGCTCTGGGGCCAACGTCCTGACTTTC

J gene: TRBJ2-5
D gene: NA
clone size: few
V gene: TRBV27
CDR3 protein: CASSLFGGLPLPQETQYF
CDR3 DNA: TGTGCCAGCAGTTTGTTCGGTGGCCTACCATTACCACAAGAGACCCAGTACTTC

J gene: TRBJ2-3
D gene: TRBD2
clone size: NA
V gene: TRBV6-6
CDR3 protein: CASRKGGNTDTQYF
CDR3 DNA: TGTGCCAGCAGGAAGGGAGGGAACACAGATACGCAGTATTTT

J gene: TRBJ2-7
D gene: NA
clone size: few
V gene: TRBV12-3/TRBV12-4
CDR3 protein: CASSLIWGAYEQYF
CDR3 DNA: TGTGCCAGCAGTCTGATTTGGGGGGCCTACGAGCAGTACTTC

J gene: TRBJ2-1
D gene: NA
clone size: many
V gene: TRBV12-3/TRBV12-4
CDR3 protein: CASSLNEQFF
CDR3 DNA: TGTGCCAGCAGTTTAAATGAGCAGTTCTTC

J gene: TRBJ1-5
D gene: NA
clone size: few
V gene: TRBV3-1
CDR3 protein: CASSGTWGGNQPQHF
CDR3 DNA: TGTGCCAGCAGCGGGACCTGGGGAGGCAATCAGCCCCAGCATTTT

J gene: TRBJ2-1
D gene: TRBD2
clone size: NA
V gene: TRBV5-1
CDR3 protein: CASSLDSGGPYNEQFF
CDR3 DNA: TGCGCCAGCAGCTTGGATTCGGGGGGACCCTACAATGAGCAGTTCTTC

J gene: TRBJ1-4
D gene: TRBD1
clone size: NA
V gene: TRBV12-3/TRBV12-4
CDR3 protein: CASSWTGGNEKLFF
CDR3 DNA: TGTGCCAGCAGTTGGACAGGGGGTAATGAAAAACTGTTTTTT

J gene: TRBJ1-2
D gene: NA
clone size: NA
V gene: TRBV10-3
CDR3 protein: CAITASSLQGGRTIYGYTF
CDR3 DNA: TGTGCCATCACCGCGTCAAGTTTACAGGGCGGAAGGACTATCTATGGCTACACCTTC

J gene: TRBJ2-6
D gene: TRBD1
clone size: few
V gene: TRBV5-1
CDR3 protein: CASSLQGVHSGANVLTF
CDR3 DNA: TGCGCCAGCAGCTTACAGGGGGTGCACTCTGGGGCCAACGTCCTGACTTTC

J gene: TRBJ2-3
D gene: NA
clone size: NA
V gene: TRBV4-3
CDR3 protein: CASSLHKRGVGSDTQYF
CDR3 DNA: TGCGCCAGCAGCCTTCATAAGAGGGGGGTAGGTTCAGATACGCAGTATTTT

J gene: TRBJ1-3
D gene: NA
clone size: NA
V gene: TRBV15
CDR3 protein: CATSVGGALSGNTIYF
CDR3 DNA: TGTGCCACCAGCGTCGGGGGCGCATTGTCTGGAAACACCATATATTTT